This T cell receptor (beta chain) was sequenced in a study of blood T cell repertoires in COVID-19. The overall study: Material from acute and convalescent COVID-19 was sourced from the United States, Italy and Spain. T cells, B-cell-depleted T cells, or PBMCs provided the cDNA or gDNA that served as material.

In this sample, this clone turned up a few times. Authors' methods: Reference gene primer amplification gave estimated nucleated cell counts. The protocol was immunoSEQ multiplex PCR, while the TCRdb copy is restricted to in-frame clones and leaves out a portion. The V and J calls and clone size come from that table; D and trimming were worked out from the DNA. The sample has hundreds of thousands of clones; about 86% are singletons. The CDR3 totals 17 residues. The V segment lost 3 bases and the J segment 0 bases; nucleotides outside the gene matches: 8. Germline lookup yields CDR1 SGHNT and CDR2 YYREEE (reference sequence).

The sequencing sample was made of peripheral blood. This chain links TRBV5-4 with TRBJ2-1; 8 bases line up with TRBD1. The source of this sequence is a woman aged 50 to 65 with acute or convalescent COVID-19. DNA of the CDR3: TGTGCCAGCAGCTCCGGGACAGGCCAGAGCTCCTACAATGAGCAGTTCTTC. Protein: CASSSGTGQSSYNEQFF.